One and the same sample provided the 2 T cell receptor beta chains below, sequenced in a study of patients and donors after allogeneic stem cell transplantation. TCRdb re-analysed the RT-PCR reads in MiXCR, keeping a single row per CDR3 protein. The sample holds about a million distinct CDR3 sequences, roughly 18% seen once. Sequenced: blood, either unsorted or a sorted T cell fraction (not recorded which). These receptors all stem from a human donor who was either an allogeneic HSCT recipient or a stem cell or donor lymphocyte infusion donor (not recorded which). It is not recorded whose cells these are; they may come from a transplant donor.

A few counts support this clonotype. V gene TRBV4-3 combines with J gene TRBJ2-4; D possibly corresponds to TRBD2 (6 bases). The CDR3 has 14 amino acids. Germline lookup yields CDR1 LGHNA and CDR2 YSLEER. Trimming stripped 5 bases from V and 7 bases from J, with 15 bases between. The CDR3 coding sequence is TGCGCCAGCAGCTCCCGGACTATGGAGAACATTCAGTACTTC. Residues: CASSSRTMENIQYF.

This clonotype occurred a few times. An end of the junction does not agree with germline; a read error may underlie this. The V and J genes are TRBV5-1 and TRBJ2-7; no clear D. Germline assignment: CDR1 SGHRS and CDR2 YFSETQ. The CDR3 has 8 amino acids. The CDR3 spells CAINGSNF. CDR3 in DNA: TGCGCCATTAACGGGTCGAACTTC.